This TCR beta chain was recorded in a study of cytomegalovirus exposure and HLA in healthy donors. Study-wide findings and caveats: Only CMV serostatus was available as immune exposure information. TCR beta chain V- and J-gene trimming was linked, in a later analysis, to a missense variant in DCLRE1C. According to a later analysis, most TCR beta chains associated with CMV appeared HLA-restricted. Associated with cytomegalovirus, according to the listing, were about 160 TCR beta chains.

Worth noting for this clone: The target antigen is unknown.

CDR3 length: 14 amino acids. CDR1 SGHDT and CDR2 YYEEEE come from the germline V gene. After removal of 3 bases from V and 2 bases from J, the junction contained 2 bases not matched to a gene. The PCR ran on 60 Vbeta and 13 Jbeta primers. The method was immunoSEQ multiplex PCR; TCRdb's version includes in-frame clones alone and lacks a portion of them. The sample carries about 160,000 clones, about 64% recorded once. V gene TRBV5-6 combines with J gene TRBJ1-3; TRBD1 matches 7 bases. The specimen was PBMCs. The receptor was isolated from an older woman in good health and CMV-seropositive. The CDR3 DNA sequence: TGTGCCAGCAGCTGGGGACAGCCTGGAAACACCATATATTTT. Its translation: CASSWGQPGNTIYF.